Listed here is a single T cell receptor (beta chain). The data originate from a study of sequential checkpoint blockade in melanoma. Assay: immunoSEQ multiplex PCR; the TCRdb copy retains only in-frame clones and omits some. The repertoire holds around 11,000 clones, roughly 60% seen once, with roughly 15% in the top ten. Specified treatment: randomized to nivolumab then ipilimumab (arm A) or the reverse (arm B). The germline gives CDR1 SGHAT, CDR2 FQNNGV. The CDR3 totals 18 residues. After removal of 4 bases from V and 8 bases from J, the junction contained 14 bases not matched to a gene. Sequencing used CD8+ T cells sorted from blood (inferred from file names), obtained from a patient given nivolumab and ipilimumab in sequence. The sequence derives from a human donor with melanoma. V and J are TRBV11-2 and TRBJ2-1; 13 nucleotides match TRBD2. CDR3 in DNA: TGTGCCAGCAGCTCGTTCCCCACTAGCGGGAGGGAGGGCGATGAGCAGTTCTTC. Protein: CASSSFPTSGREGDEQFF.